Listed here are 8 T cell receptor beta chains from one sample, sequenced in a study of multiple sclerosis patients with progressive multifocal leukoencephalopathy. Stated time point: time of PML onset. Repertoires were generated with immunoSEQ multiplex PCR, while TCRdb's copy carries only in-frame clones and drops some. This repertoire shows some 31,000 clones, roughly 90% found once; its top ten account for about 3.2%. Sequences were derived from PBMCs, sampled from a patient treated with natalizumab. The source of these receptors is a human donor with progressive multifocal leukoencephalopathy.

The chain links TRBV6-4 to TRBJ1-5; TRBD1 aligns across 7 bases. Trimming took 0 bases from V and 6 from J; bases not matched to a gene: 2. The CDR3 totals 14 residues. Germline CDR1 is MRHNA and CDR2 is SNTAGT. The CDR3 reads CASSDSTGSQPQHF. DNA of the CDR3: TGTGCCAGCAGTGACTCGACAGGGAGTCAGCCCCAGCATTTT.

J is TRBJ1-2 and V is TRBV28, with TRBD1 matching over 8 bases. CDR1 and CDR2 (germline): MDHEN, SYDVKM. J lost 8 bases, V lost 5 bases, and 7 bases had no gene match. CDR3 size: 13 residues. DNA of the CDR3: TGTGCCAGCAGTCGAAAAGACAGGGGAGGCTACACCTTC. It encodes CASSRKDRGGYTF.

The V and J genes are TRBV4-3 and TRBJ1-1; tentatively, D is TRBD1 (5 bases). Germline CDR1 LGHNA, CDR2 YSLEER. V lost 1 base and J 5 bases, leaving 23 bases between the germline ends. The CDR3 runs to 18 residues. CDR3 in DNA: TGCGCCAGCAGCCAAGTTGGGACGGACGCCCTTGTTTTTACTGAAGCTTTCTTT. This gives the protein CASSQVGTDALVFTEAFF.

The chain links TRBV30 to TRBJ1-5, with 12 bases that match TRBD1. Looked up from germline, CDR1 is GTSNPN and CDR2 is SVGIG (reference sequence). The CDR3 sequence is 13 residues long. The V and J ends lost 5 bases and 11 bases, in that order; junction bases with no gene match: 7. The CDR3 loop reads CAWHSGQGAAQHF. DNA of the CDR3: TGTGCCTGGCATTCGGGACAGGGGGCCGCCCAGCATTTT.

This chain joins TRBV18 and TRBJ2-1; no clear D gene. Deletions cut 6 bases from V and 5 bases from J, with 8 bases between. The CDR3 contains 12 residues. The V gene's germline CDR1 is KGHSH and CDR2 LQKENI. The CDR3 spells CASSQLNNEQFF. The CDR3 DNA reads as TGTGCCAGCTCGCAACTAAACAATGAGCAGTTCTTC.

The CDR3 spells CGAFGTGELFF. In nucleotides, the CDR3 is TGCGGAGCGTTCGGGACCGGGGAGCTGTTTTTT. The chain employs TRBV29-1 and TRBJ2-2; D unclear. This CDR3 contains 11 residues. The germline gives CDR1 SQVTM, CDR2 ANQGSEA.

The chain links TRBV5-1 to TRBJ1-6; 12 nucleotides agree with TRBD1. Unmatched junction bases numbered 6, after V lost 6 bases and J lost 8 bases. CDR3 length: 15 residues. Germline V gene data show CDR1 as SGHRS and CDR2 as YFSETQ. Here the CDR3 reads CASTRDRGLDSPLHF. The DNA of the CDR3 is TGCGCCAGCACCCGGGACAGGGGGCTTGATTCACCCCTCCACTTT.

This chain uses TRBV14 with TRBJ2-1; 7 bases fit TRBD2. The trim removed 4 bases at V and 8 bases at J, leaving 8 bases unmatched. The CDR3 totals 14 residues. Germline values: CDR1 SGHDN, CDR2 FVKESK. This CDR3 is CASSRATAGDEQFF. The CDR3 DNA reads as TGTGCCAGCAGCCGAGCGACTGCGGGGGATGAGCAGTTCTTC.